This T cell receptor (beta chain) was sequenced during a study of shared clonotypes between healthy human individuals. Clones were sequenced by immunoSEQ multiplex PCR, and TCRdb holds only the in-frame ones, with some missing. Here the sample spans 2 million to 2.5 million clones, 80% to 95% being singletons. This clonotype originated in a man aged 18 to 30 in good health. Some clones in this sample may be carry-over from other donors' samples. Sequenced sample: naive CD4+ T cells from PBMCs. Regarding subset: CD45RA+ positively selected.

DNA for the CDR3: TGTGCCAGCAGGCCTGGACAGGGTCTCACCGGGGAGCTGTTTTTT. Amino acids: CASRPGQGLTGELFF. V is TRBV6-4 and J is TRBJ2-2; 8 bases are a match to TRBD1. The CDR3 contains 15 residues. J lost 4 bases, V lost 6 bases, and 7 bases had no gene match. CDR1 is MRHNA and CDR2 is SNTAGT in the germline V gene.